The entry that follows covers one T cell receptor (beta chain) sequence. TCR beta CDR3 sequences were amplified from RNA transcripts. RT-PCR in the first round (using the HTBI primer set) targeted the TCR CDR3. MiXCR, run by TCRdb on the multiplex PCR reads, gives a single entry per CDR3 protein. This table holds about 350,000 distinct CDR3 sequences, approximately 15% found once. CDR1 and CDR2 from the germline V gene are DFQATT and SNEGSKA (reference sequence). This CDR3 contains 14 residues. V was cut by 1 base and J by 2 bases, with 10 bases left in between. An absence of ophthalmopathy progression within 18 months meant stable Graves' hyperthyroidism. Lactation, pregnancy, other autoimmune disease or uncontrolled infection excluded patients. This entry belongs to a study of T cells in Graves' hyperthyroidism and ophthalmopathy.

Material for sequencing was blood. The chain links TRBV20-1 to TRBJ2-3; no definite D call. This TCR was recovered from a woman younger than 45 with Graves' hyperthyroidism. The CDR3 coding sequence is TGCAGTGCTAGAGGGACCGCCGCCACAGATACGCAGTATTTT. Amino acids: CSARGTAATDTQYF.